This entry lists 22 T cell receptor beta chains sequenced from one sample in a study of OX40 agonist ivuxolimab in advanced cancers. Measured with immunoSEQ multiplex PCR; TCRdb has only the in-frame clones, and not every one. The sample has about 40,000 clones; more than 75% are singletons. Sequencing used CD4+ or CD8+ T cells sorted from blood, obtained in a trial of the OX40 agonist ivuxolimab. The origin of the receptors is an adult with an advanced solid tumor such as melanoma, head and neck, liver or kidney cancer.

This chain uses TRBV2 with TRBJ2-5, with TRBD1 matching 9 bases. The CDR3 runs to 15 residues. Germline CDR1 is SNHLY and CDR2 is FYNNEI. Unmatched junction bases numbered 5, after V lost 5 bases and J lost 1 base. The CDR3 DNA reads TGTGCCAGCAGTTTTGGACAGGGGCCCCAAGAGACCCAGTACTTC. It is translated as CASSFGQGPQETQYF.

The rearrangement uses TRBV11-2 and TRBJ2-3; D uncertain. With 5 bases removed from V and 6 bases from J, the gap between germline ends came to 15 bases. Germline CDR1 SGHAT, CDR2 FQNNGV. The CDR3 has 14 residues. The CDR3 DNA sequence: TGTGCCAGCAGCCCGACGTTGAGCCGGGATACGCAGTATTTT. This encodes CASSPTLSRDTQYF.

The V gene is TRBV5-8, the J gene TRBJ2-5; D not certain. Germline V gene sequence: CDR1 SGHTS, CDR2 YDEGEE. The CDR3 is 16 amino acids. Trimming stripped 0 bases from V and 4 bases from J, with 16 bases between. The CDR3 bases are TGTGCCAGCAGCTTGGGGGCCAAGAATTCAGGAGAGACCCAGTACTTC. It is translated as CASSLGAKNSGETQYF.

This clone was found a few times. The chain links TRBV6-1 to TRBJ2-2; tentative D call: TRBD2 (6 bases). Germline values: CDR1 MNHNS, CDR2 SASEGT. V was shortened by 1 base and J by 4 bases, with 10 bases between the two germline ends. The CDR3 contains 15 residues. CDR3 protein: CASSEEEAGTGELFF. CDR3 nucleotides: TGTGCCAGCAGTGAAGAAGAAGCGGGCACCGGGGAGCTGTTTTTT.

This sequence joins TRBV7-9 and TRBJ2-2; D unresolved. This CDR3 is 14 amino acids long. Germline V gene sequence: CDR1 SEHNR, CDR2 FQNEAQ (reference sequence). V was shortened by 0 bases and J by 6 bases, with 8 bases between the two germline ends. The CDR3 sequence: CASSLALSPGELFF. CDR3 DNA: TGTGCCAGCAGCTTAGCGCTTAGCCCCGGGGAGCTGTTTTTT.

This clone was detected only once. Given a far larger clone just one base away, this is likely a sequencing read error. The V gene is TRBV5-6, the J gene TRBJ1-2; perhaps TRBD1 as D (6 bases). This CDR3 region has 15 residues. The V gene lost 4 bases and the J gene lost 4 bases, with 17 bases spanning the gap. The germline gives CDR1 SGHDT, CDR2 YYEEEE. In DNA form, the CDR3 reads TGTGCCAGCAGCCTTACGAGACAGGAGGTCTATGGCTACACCTTC. Protein product: CASSLTRQEVYGYTF.

This chain uses TRBV11-2 with TRBJ2-2, with 12 bases that match TRBD1. Germline assignment: CDR1 SGHAT and CDR2 FQNNGV. The junction had 4 bases not matched to a gene; V was cut back by 5 bases and J by 6 bases. CDR3 length: 15 residues. CDR3 DNA: TGTGCCAGCAGCAGGGACAGGGGGCGGTCCGGGGAGCTGTTTTTT. Its protein product is CASSRDRGRSGELFF.

This clone came up a few times. The rearrangement uses TRBV12-5 and TRBJ1-6; a possible D gene is TRBD1 (5 bases). Germline V CDR1 and CDR2: LGHNT, FRNRAP. The length of the CDR3 is 13 residues. The V gene lost 5 bases and the J gene lost 9 bases, with 11 bases spanning the gap. The CDR3 is CASGPDRFSPLHF. In DNA, the CDR3 is TGTGCTAGTGGTCCCGACAGATTTTCACCCCTCCACTTT.

The V gene is TRBV10-3, the J gene TRBJ2-3; 12 nucleotides align to TRBD2. Germline lookup yields CDR1 ENHRY and CDR2 SYGVKD. The CDR3 is 17 residues long. The trim removed 7 bases at V and 3 bases at J, leaving 11 bases unmatched. CDR3 coding DNA: TGTGCCATCACCTTCAGACTAGCGGGAGAATCGACAGATACGCAGTATTTT. Residues: CAITFRLAGESTDTQYF.

This clone was counted a single time. The rearrangement uses TRBV5-6 and TRBJ2-1; 8 positions match TRBD2. Germline CDR1 reads SGHDT; CDR2 reads YYEEEE. Trimming removed 0 bases from V and 10 bases from J; junction bases left unmatched: 15. The CDR3 runs 17 residues. The CDR3 nucleotides read TGTGCCAGCAGCTTGGAGGGGTCGGGAGGGCCCTCGTGGGAGCAGTTCTTC. Protein: CASSLEGSGGPSWEQFF.

The table lists this clone with a count of one. The chain recombines TRBV5-6 with TRBJ2-1; D might be TRBD2 (5 bases). V was shortened by 2 bases and J by 10 bases, with 10 bases between the two germline ends. The CDR3 covers 12 residues. The V gene's germline CDR1 is SGHDT and CDR2 YYEEEE. CDR3 sequence: CASSLLVEEQFF. DNA of the CDR3: TGTGCCAGCAGCTTACTAGTCGAAGAGCAGTTCTTC.

V usage is TRBV7-8 and J usage is TRBJ1-1; TRBD1 matches at 7 bases. J was trimmed by 5 bases and V by 6 bases; bases with no gene match: 9. This CDR3 has 14 amino acids. The germline V gene has CDR1 SGHVS and CDR2 FQNEAQ. The CDR3 reads CASRLGGAGTEAFF. The CDR3 nucleotides read TGTGCCAGCAGACTAGGGGGCGCGGGGACTGAAGCTTTCTTT.

J is TRBJ1-2 and V is TRBV19; D may be TRBD1 (5 bases). Germline assignment: CDR1 LNHDA and CDR2 SQIVND (reference sequence). With 5 bases removed from V and 4 bases from J, the gap between germline ends came to 23 bases. The CDR3 sequence is 17 residues long. CDR3 DNA sequence: TGTGCCAGTAGTCCCCGGGACCGATCCCAGGCCTGCTATGGCTACACCTTC. It codes for CASSPRDRSQACYGYTF.

This chain links TRBV5-1 with TRBJ1-3; D is uncertain. The V and J ends lost 4 bases and 0 bases respectively, with 11 bases between them. Germline CDR1 reads SGHRS; CDR2 reads YFSETQ. CDR3 length: 15 amino acids. The CDR3 region is CASSGEASSGNTIYF. CDR3 in DNA: TGCGCCAGCAGCGGGGAGGCTTCCTCTGGAAACACCATATATTTT.

The rearrangement joins TRBV9 to TRBJ1-4; possibly TRBD1 for D (5 bases). The CDR3 length is 17 residues. Germline-derived CDR1 and CDR2 are SGDLS and YYNGEE. The V and J ends lost 5 bases and 3 bases respectively, with 20 bases between them. This chain's CDR3 is CASSPGVGTGPNEKLFF. CDR3 nucleotides: TGTGCCAGCAGTCCCGGGGTGGGGACGGGGCCTAATGAAAAACTGTTTTTT.

V and J are TRBV7-9 and TRBJ1-1; 8 nucleotides line up with TRBD1. The length of the CDR3 is 15 residues. Trimming cost V 5 bases and J 6 bases; bases outside gene matches: 11. The germline V gene has CDR1 SEHNR and CDR2 FQNEAQ (reference sequence). DNA of the CDR3: TGTGCCAGCAGCCCCTTCACAGGGGGATTTGCTGAAGCTTTCTTT. The encoded protein is CASSPFTGGFAEAFF.

In this sample, this clone turned up a few times. This sequence joins TRBV12-5 and TRBJ1-1; maybe TRBD1 (5 bases). Trimming removed 6 bases from V and 9 bases from J, with 14 bases in between. There are 12 residues in the CDR3. Looked up from germline, CDR1 is LGHNT and CDR2 is FRNRAP. The CDR3 loop reads CASGLLRGKAFF. The CDR3 DNA reads TGTGCTAGTGGCCTCTTAAGGGGTAAAGCTTTCTTT. The whole variable domain, remainder taken from reference TRBV12-5 and TRBJ1-1, is DARVTQTPRHKVTEMGQEVTMRCQPILGHNTVFWYRQTMMQGLELLAYFRNRAPLDDSGMPKDRFSAEMPDATLATLKIQPSEPRDSAVYFCASGLLRGKAFFGQGTRLTVV.

This clone was observed a single time. The gene calls are TRBV27 and TRBJ2-1; D uncertain. Trimming removed 7 bases from V and 4 bases from J, with 5 bases in between. The CDR3 length is 11 residues. CDR1 and CDR2 from the germline V gene are MNHEY and SMNVEV (reference sequence). CDR3 coding DNA: TGTGCCAGCACGTATTACAATGAGCAGTTCTTC. It codes for CASTYYNEQFF.

This clone was observed a single time. The gene calls are TRBV7-6 and TRBJ1-2; no firm D call. Germline values: CDR1 SGHVS, CDR2 FNYEAQ. This CDR3 has 15 residues. Trimming took off 5 bases at V and 7 bases at J, with 20 bases between the two ends. CDR3 region: CASSTPGGSTSGYTF. CDR3 sequence (DNA): TGTGCCAGCAGCACGCCGGGAGGATCAACCTCTGGCTACACCTTC.

The V and J genes are TRBV7-2 and TRBJ2-1; TRBD2 is a possible D gene (6 bases). The V gene's germline CDR1 is SGHTA and CDR2 FQGNSA. The V end was cut by 1 base, the J end by 0 bases, with 7 bases between. This CDR3 spans 15 amino acids. CDR3 bases: TGTGCCAGCAGCTTAGACGGGAGCTCCTACAATGAGCAGTTCTTC. Translating it yields CASSLDGSSYNEQFF.

The CDR3 nucleotides are TGTGCCAGCAGCTTACCACAGGGATTGAACACTGAAGCTTTCTTT. It codes for CASSLPQGLNTEAFF. The chain employs TRBV5-6 and TRBJ1-1, with a weak D call TRBD1 (6 bases). Trimming removed 2 bases from V and 0 bases from J, with 11 bases in between. The CDR3 has 15 amino acids. Germline assignment: CDR1 SGHDT and CDR2 YYEEEE. Based on the CDR3 plus reference TRBV5-6 and TRBJ1-1, the full variable domain is DAGVTQSPTHLIKTRGQQVTLRCSPKSGHDTVSWYQQALGQGPQFIFQYYEEEERQRGNFPDRFSGHQFPNYSSELNVNALLLGDSALYLCASSLPQGLNTEAFFGQGTRLTVV.

In its sample, this clone was seen a few times. The CDR3: CASSAQSNTYNEQFF. The CDR3, as DNA: TGTGCCAGCAGTGCCCAGAGCAACACCTACAATGAGCAGTTCTTC. This chain uses TRBV28 with TRBJ2-1; no reliable D call. This CDR3 contains 15 residues. CDR1 MDHEN and CDR2 SYDVKM come from the germline V gene. The V gene lost 5 bases and the J gene lost 2 bases, with 13 bases spanning the gap.